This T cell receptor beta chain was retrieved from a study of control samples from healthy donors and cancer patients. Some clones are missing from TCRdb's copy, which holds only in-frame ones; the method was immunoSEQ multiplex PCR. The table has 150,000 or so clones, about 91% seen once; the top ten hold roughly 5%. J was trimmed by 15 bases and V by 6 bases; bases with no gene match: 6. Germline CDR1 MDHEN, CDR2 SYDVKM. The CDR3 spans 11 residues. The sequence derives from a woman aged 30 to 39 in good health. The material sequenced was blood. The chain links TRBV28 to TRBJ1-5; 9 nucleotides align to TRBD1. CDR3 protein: CASSNGGQGHF. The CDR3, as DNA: TGTGCCAGCAGCAATGGGGGACAGGGGCATTTT.